Listed below are T cell receptor beta chains from one sample, sequenced in a study of OX40 agonist ivuxolimab in advanced cancers. The method was immunoSEQ multiplex PCR; TCRdb's version includes in-frame clones alone and lacks a portion of them. Here the sample spans roughly 50,000 clones, roughly 90% being singletons. This specimen consisted of CD4+ or CD8+ T cells sorted from blood, obtained in a trial of the OX40 agonist ivuxolimab. The receptors shown here come from an adult with an advanced solid tumor such as melanoma, head and neck, liver or kidney cancer. The CDR3 runs from the conserved cysteine through the conserved F or W. D genes are given only for firm matches.

d_gene: TRBD2; v_gene: TRBV5-8; CDR3aa: CASSFRLAYTDTQYF
d_gene: -; v_gene: TRBV5-1; CDR3aa: CASSIARTGGETQYF
d_gene: -; v_gene: TRBV27; CDR3aa: CASSLWSGAGELFF
d_gene: -; v_gene: TRBV6-5; CDR3aa: CASSLVDEQYF
d_gene: TRBD1; v_gene: TRBV27; CDR3aa: CASSPRDRDYEQYF
d_gene: -; v_gene: TRBV6-6; CDR3aa: CASLRGYGYTF
d_gene: -; v_gene: TRBV5-1; CDR3aa: CASSFAGNTEAFF
d_gene: TRBD1; v_gene: TRBV28; CDR3aa: CASSLLRGSNQPQHF
d_gene: TRBD1; v_gene: TRBV6-5; CDR3aa: CASSSYRGETQYF
d_gene: -; v_gene: TRBV6-5; CDR3aa: CASSYSFSVADTQYF
d_gene: TRBD1; v_gene: TRBV10-3; CDR3aa: CAISGQGAVYGYTF
d_gene: TRBD1; v_gene: TRBV28; CDR3aa: CASSPAQGSTGNTIYF
d_gene: TRBD1; v_gene: TRBV28; CDR3aa: CASRSQGAGADTQYF
d_gene: -; v_gene: TRBV5-1; CDR3aa: CASSLEDFGNTIYF
d_gene: -; v_gene: TRBV6-5; CDR3aa: CASSGGGYPHQPQHF
d_gene: -; v_gene: TRBV6-5; CDR3aa: CASSYGVDTEAFF
d_gene: -; v_gene: TRBV30; CDR3aa: CAWNLGGPPGPQHF
d_gene: -; v_gene: TRBV6-5; CDR3aa: CASRAPWDAEAFF
d_gene: -; v_gene: TRBV6-1; CDR3aa: CASSEAAASGNTIYF
d_gene: -; v_gene: TRBV27; CDR3aa: CASSLSGTLGSTEAFF
d_gene: -; v_gene: TRBV6-1; CDR3aa: CASSEGTAIDYGYTF
d_gene: -; v_gene: TRBV6-1; CDR3aa: CASSVRQASSRFF
d_gene: TRBD1; v_gene: TRBV2; CDR3aa: CASKYGTASGNTIYF
d_gene: TRBD1; v_gene: TRBV5-1; CDR3aa: CASSSSDRGRTQYF
d_gene: -; v_gene: TRBV29-1; CDR3aa: CSVGRGANTEAFF
d_gene: TRBD1; v_gene: TRBV6-6; CDR3aa: CARIDRGWLDYGYTF
d_gene: -; v_gene: TRBV30; CDR3aa: CAWSVLISGNTIYF
d_gene: -; v_gene: TRBV18; CDR3aa: CASSSDGKETQYF
d_gene: -; v_gene: TRBV11-3; CDR3aa: CASSLFGGEQFF
d_gene: -; v_gene: TRBV27; CDR3aa: CASSPQRQSNTEAFF
d_gene: TRBD1; v_gene: TRBV6-6; CDR3aa: CASSQTGVTEAFF
d_gene: -; v_gene: TRBV18; CDR3aa: CASSWDSREQYF
d_gene: -; v_gene: TRBV5-1; CDR3aa: CASSYGTGGQYF
d_gene: -; v_gene: TRBV2; CDR3aa: CASSEAGSEQFF
d_gene: -; v_gene: TRBV7-3; CDR3aa: CASSLAGSGTEAFF
d_gene: -; v_gene: TRBV10-2; CDR3aa: CASRREPGDKLFF
d_gene: TRBD1; v_gene: TRBV7-9; CDR3aa: CASSLDRGSYYGYTF
d_gene: TRBD2; v_gene: TRBV29-1; CDR3aa: CSVEDLGTSGGSDTQYF